This T cell receptor (beta chain) was identified during a study of vaccination and CD4 T cells after COVID-19. Study-level information: Post-COVID samples had a sampling time that fell a median about 100 days after diagnosis (range 35 to 161).

Documented time point: late sampling 161 to 241 days after vaccination in three convalescent patients. Regarding treatment: approximately 11-day PBMC culture with coronavirus spike peptide pools or control peptides (ViraFEST assay). ViraFEST used peptide pools to expand antigen-specific T cells before TCR sequencing. Points on this clonotype: The antigen remains undetermined.

The study sequenced cultured CD4+ T cell DNA using the Oncomine TCR Beta short-read assay. Investigators obtained genomic DNA by extraction from cultured CD4+ T cells. In TCRdb, the PCR reads were re-called with MiXCR into one record per CDR3 protein. The data contain tens of thousands of distinct CDR3 sequences, 28% of them singletons. The V end lost 3 bases, the J end lost 4 bases, and 16 bases lay between the germline ends. The CDR3 loop spans 15 amino acids. Per the germline V gene, CDR1 is DFQATT and CDR2 is SNEGSKA (reference sequence). The starting material was CD4+ T cells from blood, cultured in vitro, obtained about 7 months after SARS-CoV-2 vaccination. This TCR derives from a human donor who had recovered from COVID-19. This sequence joins TRBV20-1 and TRBJ1-3; maybe TRBD1 (6 bases). The CDR3 coding sequence is TGCAGTGCTAGTGCCGGGGCAGGGACAGGAAACACCATATATTTT. It encodes CSASAGAGTGNTIYF.